Listed below are T cell receptor beta chains from one sample, sequenced in a study of cytotoxic CD8 clonotypes in ibrutinib-treated CLL. Method: immunoSEQ multiplex PCR; TCRdb's copy keeps in-frame clones and lacks some. The data show some 120,000 clones, 45% to 65% seen once. The sequencing used PBMCs, collected after 24 months of ibrutinib treatment. These receptors all come from a human donor with chronic lymphocytic leukemia. CDR3s include the opening cysteine and the closing phenylalanine or tryptophan. Fields, in order: D gene, J gene, V gene, clone size, CDR3 protein, CDR3 DNA. D genes are given only for firm matches. Clone sizes are given selectively: once, few, many, or a class where the clone is expanded.

>.|TRBJ1-1|TRBV7-2|.
CASSLQGGNTEAFF
TGTGCCAGCAGCTTGCAGGGAGGTAACACTGAAGCTTTCTTT
>TRBD2|TRBJ2-2|TRBV11-2|.
CASSLRSGGQNTGELFF
TGTGCCAGCAGCTTAAGGAGCGGGGGGCAGAACACCGGGGAGCTGTTTTTT
>.|TRBJ2-7|TRBV30|.
CAWSAPSLNEQYF
TGTGCCTGGTCCGCACCGTCGCTAAACGAGCAGTACTTC
>.|TRBJ2-1|TRBV5-1|.
CASSLAPGSNEQFF
TGCGCCAGCAGCTTGGCTCCCGGATCTAATGAGCAGTTCTTC
>TRBD1|TRBJ2-3|TRBV27|.
CASGDRGRRTDTQYF
TGTGCCAGCGGGGACAGGGGGCGCCGCACAGATACGCAGTATTTT
>.|TRBJ1-1|TRBV5-4|medium-sized
CASSLGPEAFF
TGTGCCAGCAGCTTGGGGCCTGAAGCTTTCTTT
>TRBD1|TRBJ2-2|TRBV7-2|.
CASSLQGAINTGELFF
TGTGCCAGCAGCTTACAGGGGGCGATTAACACCGGGGAGCTGTTTTTT
>TRBD1|TRBJ1-3|TRBV9|.
CASSPGGTGAGNTIYF
TGTGCCAGCAGCCCTGGAGGGACAGGTGCCGGAAACACCATATATTTT
>.|TRBJ2-4|TRBV15|few
CATSTQKNIQYF
TGTGCCACCAGCACACAGAAAAACATTCAGTACTTC
>.|TRBJ1-6|TRBV13|few
CASSRRIGRSSYNSPLHF
TGTGCCAGCAGCCGACGTATTGGCAGAAGCTCCTATAATTCACCCCTCCACTTT
>TRBD1|TRBJ2-3|TRBV2|.
CASSGGQTSTDTQYF
TGTGCCAGCAGTGGGGGACAGACTAGCACAGATACGCAGTATTTT
>TRBD1|TRBJ1-5|TRBV28|few
CASSETGVEGNQPQHF
TGTGCCAGCAGTGAAACAGGGGTGGAAGGCAATCAGCCCCAGCATTTT
>TRBD1|TRBJ2-5|TRBV11-3|.
CASSSQGAEETQYF
TGTGCCAGCAGCTCCCAGGGGGCGGAGGAGACCCAGTACTTC
>TRBD2|TRBJ2-3|TRBV5-6|.
CASSLEGTKSTDTQYF
TGTGCCAGCAGCTTGGAAGGGACTAAAAGCACAGATACGCAGTATTTT
>TRBD1|TRBJ1-2|TRBV6-6|.
CASSYAPGQGAGGYTF
TGTGCCAGCAGTTACGCTCCGGGACAGGGGGCGGGTGGCTACACCTTC
>TRBD2|TRBJ2-1|TRBV18|.
CASRLADYNEQFF
TGTGCCAGCAGACTAGCGGACTACAATGAGCAGTTCTTC
>.|TRBJ2-3|TRBV9|.
CASSVEGLRPPSSTDTQYF
TGTGCCAGCAGCGTAGAGGGTCTAAGGCCCCCCTCTAGCACAGATACGCAGTATTTT
>.|TRBJ2-2|TRBV29-1|.
CSVETRAANTGELFF
TGCAGCGTTGAAACACGAGCCGCGAACACCGGGGAGCTGTTTTTT
>.|TRBJ2-7|TRBV5-4|many
CASSLDGSPYEQYF
TGTGCCAGCAGCTTAGACGGCAGCCCCTACGAGCAGTACTTC
>TRBD1|TRBJ2-7|TRBV6-1|few
CASSESRGSYEQYF
TGTGCCAGCAGTGAAAGCAGGGGGTCCTACGAGCAGTACTTC
>.|TRBJ2-7|TRBV9|.
CASSVAWGETYEQYF
TGTGCCAGCAGCGTAGCTTGGGGGGAGACTTACGAGCAGTACTTC
>.|TRBJ2-5|TRBV28|.
CASLARIQETQYF
TGTGCCAGCCTCGCGAGGATCCAAGAGACCCAGTACTTC
>TRBD1|TRBJ1-5|TRBV5-1|.
CASSLGTGVLQPQHF
TGCGCCAGCAGCTTGGGAACAGGGGTATTACAGCCCCAGCATTTT
>.|TRBJ2-7|TRBV6-6|.
CASSHRTDYEQYF
TGTGCCAGCAGTCATCGGACAGACTACGAGCAGTACTTC
>TRBD1|TRBJ1-1|TRBV19|.
CASGGQGNTEAFF
TGTGCCAGTGGGGGACAGGGCAACACTGAAGCTTTCTTT
>.|TRBJ2-3|TRBV10-1|once
CASSGGVGQGTDTQYF
TGCGCCAGCAGTGGGGGGGTCGGGCAGGGCACAGATACGCAGTATTTT
>.|TRBJ2-5|TRBV7-2|few
CASSLAAKETQYF
TGTGCCAGCAGCTTAGCCGCCAAAGAGACCCAGTACTTC
>.|TRBJ2-1|TRBV7-7|.
CASSSYRQGEQFF
TGTGCCAGCAGCTCCTACCGGCAGGGTGAGCAGTTCTTC
>.|TRBJ1-2|TRBV29-1|.
CSVGVDSRAQGGYTF
TGCAGCGTTGGGGTAGACTCTAGGGCGCAGGGTGGCTACACCTTC
>.|TRBJ1-1|TRBV14|.
CASSQDQGLNTEAFF
TGTGCCAGCAGCCAAGATCAGGGCCTGAACACTGAAGCTTTCTTT
>.|TRBJ2-3|TRBV7-3|.
CASSADRPDTQYF
TGTGCCAGCAGCGCCGACCGGCCAGATACGCAGTATTTT
>.|TRBJ2-3|TRBV19|.
CASSSNDRYSDTQYF
TGTGCCAGTAGTTCCAATGACAGGTACTCCGATACGCAGTATTTT
>.|TRBJ1-2|TRBV7-3|.
CASSLAQGSRGGYTF
TGTGCCAGCAGCTTAGCCCAGGGGAGTCGTGGTGGCTACACCTTC
>TRBD1|TRBJ2-7|TRBV7-2|once
CASSLVTGAYEQYF
TGTGCCAGCAGCTTAGTAACAGGGGCCTACGAGCAGTACTTC
>TRBD2|TRBJ2-7|TRBV9|.
CASSLSAGGYYEQYF
TGTGCCAGCAGCTTGAGCGCGGGGGGGTACTACGAGCAGTACTTC
>TRBD2|TRBJ2-1|TRBV28|.
CASSLAGPSYNEQFF
TGTGCCAGCAGCTTAGCGGGGCCTTCCTACAATGAGCAGTTCTTC
>.|TRBJ2-5|TRBV10-1|.
CASSPLAGSQETQYF
TGCGCCAGCAGTCCCCTCGCAGGGTCCCAAGAGACCCAGTACTTC
>TRBD2|TRBJ2-1|TRBV7-9|few
CASSTSGGEQFF
TGTGCCAGCTCTACTAGCGGGGGAGAGCAGTTCTTC
>.|TRBJ2-5|TRBV15|.
CATSRENRGKETQYF
TGTGCCACCAGCAGAGAGAACCGGGGAAAAGAGACCCAGTACTTC
>TRBD2|TRBJ2-3|TRBV4-2|.
CASSQDLTSGADTQYF
TGTGCCAGCAGCCAAGATCTGACTAGCGGGGCAGATACGCAGTATTTT
>.|TRBJ2-7|TRBV5-5|.
CASSRPAGVTYEQYF
TGTGCCAGCAGCCGGCCCGCCGGGGTTACCTACGAGCAGTACTTC
>.|TRBJ2-3|TRBV30|.
CAWTLGGGWDTQYF
TGTGCCTGGACCCTGGGGGGTGGTTGGGATACGCAGTATTTT
>.|TRBJ2-1|TRBV18|.
CASSLTSREQFF
TGTGCCAGCTCACTGACTAGTCGTGAGCAGTTCTTC
>TRBD2|TRBJ2-5|TRBV7-9|few
CASSPKRGALYQETQYF
TGTGCCAGCAGCCCGAAGCGGGGGGCCTTGTACCAAGAGACCCAGTACTTC
>TRBD1|TRBJ2-5|TRBV5-1|.
CASSSGTAQETQYF
TGCGCCAGCAGCTCCGGGACAGCCCAAGAGACCCAGTACTTC